Sequencing of this TCR beta chain was carried out in a study of OX40 agonist ivuxolimab in advanced cancers. Notes on the study in general: The work left the antigen specificity of expanded peripheral T cells undetermined. Expanded clones were, on average, more numerous in CD8+ T cells than in CD4+.

The table came from immunoSEQ multiplex PCR; TCRdb's copy has only in-frame clones and leaves some out. Seen here are around 100,000 clones, 85% to 95% observed once, and the top ten hold roughly 0.26%. Worth noting for this clone: The antigen is not known.

Trimming pared 2 bases from V and 0 bases from J, leaving 7 bases between. There are 14 residues in the CDR3. CDR1 MNHEY and CDR2 SMNVEV come from the germline V gene (reference sequence). The chain couples TRBV27 to TRBJ1-1; D not resolved. This clonotype was sampled from an adult with an advanced solid tumor such as melanoma, head and neck, liver or kidney cancer. The specimen comprised CD4+ or CD8+ T cells sorted from blood, sampled in a trial of the OX40 agonist ivuxolimab. The CDR3, as DNA: TGTGCCAGCAGTTTAGGGGAAGTGAACACTGAAGCTTTCTTT. Its protein product is CASSLGEVNTEAFF.